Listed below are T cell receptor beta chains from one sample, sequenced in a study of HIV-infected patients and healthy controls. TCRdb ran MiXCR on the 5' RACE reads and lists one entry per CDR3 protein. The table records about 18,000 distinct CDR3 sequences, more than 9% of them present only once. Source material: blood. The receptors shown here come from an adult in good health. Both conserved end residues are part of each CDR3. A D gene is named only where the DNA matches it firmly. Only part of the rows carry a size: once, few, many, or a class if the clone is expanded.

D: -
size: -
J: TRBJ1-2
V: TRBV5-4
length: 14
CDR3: CASSFMQTGYGYTF
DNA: TGTGCCAGCAGCTTTATGCAGACAGGCTATGGCTACACCTTC

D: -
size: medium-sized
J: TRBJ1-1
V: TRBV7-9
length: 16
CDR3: CASSRIEAGALTEAFF
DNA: TGTGCCAGCAGCCGAATCGAGGCAGGGGCTCTCACTGAAGCTTTCTTT

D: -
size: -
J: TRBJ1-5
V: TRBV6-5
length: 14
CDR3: CASSYGQFNQPQHF
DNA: TGTGCCAGCAGTTATGGCCAGTTCAATCAGCCCCAGCATTTT

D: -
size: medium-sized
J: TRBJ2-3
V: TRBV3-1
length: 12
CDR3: CASSQVTDTQYF
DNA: TGTGCCAGCAGCCAAGTCACAGATACGCAGTATTTT

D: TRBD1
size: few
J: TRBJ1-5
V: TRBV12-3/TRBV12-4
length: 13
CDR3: CASSGTENQPQHF
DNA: TGTGCCAGCAGTGGGACAGAAAATCAGCCCCAGCATTTT

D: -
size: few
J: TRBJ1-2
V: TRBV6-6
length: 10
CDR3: CASWWSGYTF
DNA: TGTGCCAGCTGGTGGAGCGGCTACACCTTC

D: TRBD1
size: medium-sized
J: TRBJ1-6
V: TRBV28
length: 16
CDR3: CASSPGTGGPLSPLHF
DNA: TGTGCCAGCAGTCCCGGGACAGGGGGTCCCCTTTCACCCCTCCACTTT

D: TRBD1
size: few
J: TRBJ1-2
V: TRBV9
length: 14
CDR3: CASSPRTGGVGYTF
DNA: TGTGCCAGCAGCCCCAGGACAGGGGGCGTGGGCTACACCTTC

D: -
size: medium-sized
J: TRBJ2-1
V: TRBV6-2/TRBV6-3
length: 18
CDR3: CASSSPPFGGHTYNEQFF
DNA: TGTGCCAGCAGCTCACCCCCCTTTGGGGGCCATACCTACAATGAGCAGTTCTTC

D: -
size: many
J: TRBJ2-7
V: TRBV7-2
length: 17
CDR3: CASSLGTRTAWSREQYF
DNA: TGTGCCAGCAGCTTAGGGACCCGGACCGCCTGGTCGAGAGAGCAGTACTTC

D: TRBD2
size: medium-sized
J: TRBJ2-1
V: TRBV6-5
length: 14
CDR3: CASRGGAYYNEQFF
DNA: TGTGCCAGCCGGGGGGGGGCTTACTACAATGAGCAGTTCTTC

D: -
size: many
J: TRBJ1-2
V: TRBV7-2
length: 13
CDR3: CASSFPPGEGYTF
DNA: TGTGCCAGCAGCTTCCCCCCCGGGGAGGGCTACACCTTC

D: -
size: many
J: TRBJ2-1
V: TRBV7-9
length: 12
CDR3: CATDEGGNEQFF
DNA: TGTGCCACCGACGAGGGGGGCAATGAGCAGTTCTTC

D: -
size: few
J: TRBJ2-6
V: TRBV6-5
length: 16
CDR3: CASSSTRGAGANVLTF
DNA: TGTGCCAGCAGTTCCACAAGGGGGGCTGGGGCCAACGTCCTGACTTTC

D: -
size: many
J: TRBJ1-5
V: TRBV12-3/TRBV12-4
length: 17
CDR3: CASSFFHPGRSNQPQHF
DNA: TGTGCCAGCAGTTTTTTTCACCCGGGGCGTAGCAATCAGCCCCAGCATTTT

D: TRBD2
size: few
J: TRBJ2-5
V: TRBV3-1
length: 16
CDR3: CASSRRLAGVRETQYF
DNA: TGTGCCAGCAGCCGGCGACTAGCGGGGGTTCGGGAGACCCAGTACTTC

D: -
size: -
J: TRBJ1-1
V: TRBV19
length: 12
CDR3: CASSLRNTEAFF
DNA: TGTGCCAGTAGTCTCAGGAACACTGAAGCTTTCTTT

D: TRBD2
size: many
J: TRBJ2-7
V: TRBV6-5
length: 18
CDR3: CASSDKGLAGGPIYEQYF
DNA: TGTGCCAGCAGTGACAAGGGACTAGCGGGGGGGCCTATCTACGAGCAGTACTTC

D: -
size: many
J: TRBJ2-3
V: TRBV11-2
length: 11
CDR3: CASTAGFTQYF
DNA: TGTGCCAGCACCGCCGGGTTTACGCAGTATTTT

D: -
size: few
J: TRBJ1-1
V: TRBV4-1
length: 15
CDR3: CASSPGTPRTTEAFF
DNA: TGCGCCAGCAGCCCCGGGACCCCGAGGACCACTGAAGCTTTCTTT

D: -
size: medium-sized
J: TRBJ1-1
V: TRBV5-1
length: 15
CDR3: CASSLQGKENTEAFF
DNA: TGCGCCAGCAGCCTTCAGGGGAAGGAAAACACTGAAGCTTTCTTT

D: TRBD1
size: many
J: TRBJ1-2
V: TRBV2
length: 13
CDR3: CASGEDRALSYTF
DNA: TGTGCCAGCGGGGAGGACAGGGCTCTCAGCTACACCTTC

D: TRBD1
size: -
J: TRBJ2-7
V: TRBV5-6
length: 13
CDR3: CASSPGQGNEQYF
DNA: TGTGCCAGCAGCCCCGGACAGGGGAACGAGCAGTACTTC

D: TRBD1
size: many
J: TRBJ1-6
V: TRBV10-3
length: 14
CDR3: CAIRRTGANSPLHF
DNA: TGTGCCATCAGACGGACAGGGGCAAATTCACCCCTCCACTTT

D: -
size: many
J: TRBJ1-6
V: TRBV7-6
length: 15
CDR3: CASSLSRPGNSPLHF
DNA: TGTGCCAGCAGCTTATCCCGGCCGGGGAATTCACCCCTCCACTTT

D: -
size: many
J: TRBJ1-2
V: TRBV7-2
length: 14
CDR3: CASSLALRTDGYTF
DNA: TGTGCCAGCAGCTTAGCGCTCCGGACAGATGGCTACACCTTC

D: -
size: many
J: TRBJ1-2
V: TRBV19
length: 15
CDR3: CASRRPGDWNYGYTF
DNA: TGTGCCAGTAGACGCCCGGGTGATTGGAACTATGGCTACACCTTC

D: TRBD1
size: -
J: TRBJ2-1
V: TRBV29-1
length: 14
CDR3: CSVALGQGDNEQFF
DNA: TGCAGCGTTGCCCTGGGACAGGGTGACAATGAGCAGTTCTTC

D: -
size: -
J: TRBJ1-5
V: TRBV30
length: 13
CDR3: CAWSGARNQPQHF
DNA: TGTGCCTGGAGCGGGGCACGGAATCAGCCCCAGCATTTT

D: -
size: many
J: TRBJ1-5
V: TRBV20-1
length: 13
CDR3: CSARTERDQPQHF
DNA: TGCAGTGCAAGGACAGAAAGAGATCAGCCCCAGCATTTT

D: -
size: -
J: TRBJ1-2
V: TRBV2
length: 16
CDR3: CASSEGEMGASDGYTF
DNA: TGTGCCAGCAGTGAAGGGGAGATGGGGGCTTCGGATGGCTACACCTTC

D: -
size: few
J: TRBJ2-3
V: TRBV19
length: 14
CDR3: CASAGTFSTDTQYF
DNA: TGTGCCAGTGCCGGGACCTTCAGCACAGATACGCAGTATTTT

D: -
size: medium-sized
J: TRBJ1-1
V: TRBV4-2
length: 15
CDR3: CASSLFSGPNTEAFF
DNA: TGTGCCAGCAGCCTATTCTCGGGCCCGAACACTGAAGCTTTCTTT

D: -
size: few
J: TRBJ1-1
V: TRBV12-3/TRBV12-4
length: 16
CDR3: CASSPRVGRLNTEAFF
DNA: TGTGCCAGCAGTCCCCGAGTTGGCCGACTGAACACTGAAGCTTTCTTT

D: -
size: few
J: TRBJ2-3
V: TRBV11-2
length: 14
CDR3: CASSLEGYTDTQYF
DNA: TGTGCCAGCAGCTTAGAGGGATACACAGATACGCAGTATTTT